The clone carrying this T cell receptor beta chain was observed once. Its target is unknown. The repertoire was sequenced with immunoSEQ multiplex PCR; TCRdb's copy has only in-frame clones and lacks some. The data show roughly 140,000 clones, over 70% seen once. Analyses pooled second doses at about 4 or about 12 weeks. Germline assignment: CDR1 LGHDT and CDR2 YNNKEL (reference sequence). V shed 1 base and J 1 base; nucleotides not matched to a gene: 5. The CDR3 contains 17 residues. This sample stems from a study of T cell responses to AZD1222 COVID-19 vaccine. Study-level points and caveats: Clonal diversity was possibly underestimated, and white British individuals and females predominated among donors. Spike regions recognized by vaccine-associated CD4 TCRs spanned the protein, led by 160-218 and 743-854.

The V and J genes are TRBV3-1 (or the pseudogene TRBV3-2) and TRBJ2-4, with TRBD1 identical over 9 bases. The sample in question was peripheral blood, obtained 28 days after the second AZD1222 dose. The receptor was derived from an adult who received the AZD1222 COVID-19 vaccine. The CDR3 reads CASSQVGTGSAKNIQYF. The CDR3 nucleotides are TGTGCCAGCAGCCAAGTCGGGACAGGGTCGGCCAAAAACATTCAGTACTTC.